The rows below give T cell receptor beta chains drawn from one sample of a study of shared clonotypes between healthy human individuals. Clones were sequenced by immunoSEQ multiplex PCR, and TCRdb holds only the in-frame ones, with some missing. Of under 350,000 clones in the sample, roughly 84% were seen once. The specimen sequenced was memory CD8+ T cells sorted from blood. The receptors stem from a man between 18 and 35 years old in good health. Both conserved end residues are part of each CDR3. The size entry is marked missing in some rows and otherwise reads once, few, many or a size class.

CDR3,J,V,size
CAGEVAGGPGADTQYF,TRBJ2-3,TRBV7-2,NA
CASSEAGDQDTQYF,TRBJ2-3,TRBV28,NA
CASSFLPPDRGRGFDTEAFF,TRBJ1-1,TRBV28,NA
CASSYLTGGPYNEQFF,TRBJ2-1,TRBV6-5,NA
CASSSPGVTDEQFF,TRBJ2-1,TRBV10-1,NA
CASSRAAWQGRTEAFF,TRBJ1-1,TRBV19,NA
CASSYGTASGSSKNIQYF,TRBJ2-4,TRBV13,NA
CASSPGRGYNEQFF,TRBJ2-1,TRBV4-3,NA
CSARSDSYEQYF,TRBJ2-7,TRBV29-1,NA
CASSAVAPIYEQYF,TRBJ2-7,TRBV5-1,NA
CAWSVLSLNGSEAFF,TRBJ1-1,TRBV30,NA
CAWSGLAWAYEQYF,TRBJ2-7,TRBV30,NA
CSAEEGASTGELFF,TRBJ2-2,TRBV29-1,NA
CASRGNIQYF,TRBJ2-4,TRBV6-6,NA
CASSPPLSEETQYF,TRBJ2-5,TRBV11-2,NA
CASSVAGGPGNEQFF,TRBJ2-1,TRBV9,NA
CASNYGGRPNYEQYF,TRBJ2-7,TRBV5-4,NA
CASSLFQSEETQYF,TRBJ2-5,TRBV7-6,NA
CSVEEGTGGNEQYF,TRBJ2-7,TRBV29-1,NA
CASSQEVGGRNTEAFF,TRBJ1-1,TRBV4-2,NA
CASSFRQELETQYF,TRBJ2-5,TRBV5-4,NA
CSADGLSFF,TRBJ2-1,TRBV20-1,NA
CASSPSASYGYTF,TRBJ1-2,TRBV27,NA
CASSESGKARGIIEQYF,TRBJ2-7,TRBV10-1,few
CASSATSGRWNTGELFF,TRBJ2-2,TRBV2,NA
CASSQDISLEAYEQYF,TRBJ2-7,TRBV4-3,NA
CAWSGVGTDYGYTF,TRBJ1-2,TRBV30,NA
CASSLVARGFEQFF,TRBJ2-1,TRBV7-9,NA
CASSISTDLQSRANVLTF,TRBJ2-6,TRBV11-3,once
CSVEGSGTGELFF,TRBJ2-2,TRBV29-1,once
CASSQVFQESYEQYF,TRBJ2-7,TRBV4-1,NA
CASSPTQVTGALYGYTF,TRBJ1-2,TRBV27,NA
CASSLGDEPQHF,TRBJ1-5,TRBV5-6,NA
CASSEGTGSGNTIYF,TRBJ1-3,TRBV7-6,once
CASSKYAGDEQFF,TRBJ2-1,TRBV19,NA
CASSVGREYNEQFF,TRBJ2-1,TRBV9,NA
CASSVGRDRATEAFF,TRBJ1-1,TRBV9,NA
CASSARQGADTEAFF,TRBJ1-1,TRBV5-1,NA
CASSLPGYGGPSAQYF,TRBJ2-5,TRBV7-9,once
CASSDYLTVRVTISGANVLTF,TRBJ2-6,TRBV6-4,NA
CATSRADIEGSLYEQYF,TRBJ2-7,TRBV15,NA
CASSSGDGREETQYF,TRBJ2-5,TRBV27,NA
CASGDISGGPLNTQYF,TRBJ2-3,TRBV27,NA
CASSDFTRDNSYEQYF,TRBJ2-7,TRBV6-1,NA
CASSLTGGDGYTF,TRBJ1-2,TRBV6-5,once
CASSQDHLGQYEQYF,TRBJ2-7,TRBV4-3,many
CASSQGPGSLETQYF,TRBJ2-5,TRBV4-1,once
CASRTATNTEAFF,TRBJ1-1,TRBV6-5,NA
CASSLGSSIIEQFF,TRBJ2-1,TRBV7-9,NA
CASSERVAGGQETQYF,TRBJ2-5,TRBV6-1,NA
CASSPRTGENEQFF,TRBJ2-1,TRBV11-3,NA
CASSQASGGPYEQYF,TRBJ2-7,TRBV4-1,NA
CASSAGSDTQYF,TRBJ2-3,TRBV5-4,NA
CAIRGTGDEQYF,TRBJ2-7,TRBV10-3,NA
CASRLQPASEQYF,TRBJ2-7,TRBV27,NA
CASSRSTQTGDYGYTF,TRBJ1-2,TRBV4-2,NA
CAGRENYEQYF,TRBJ2-7,TRBV2,NA
CASSVASSYEQYF,TRBJ2-7,TRBV9,NA